Listed below are T cell receptor beta chains from one sample, sequenced in a study of cytomegalovirus exposure and HLA in healthy donors. Generated by immunoSEQ multiplex PCR, the TCRdb table keeps only in-frame clones and is missing some. Of around 80,000 clones in the sample, 65% to 75% were seen once. Sequenced: PBMCs. The receptors here all came from a man aged 35 to 55 in good health and CMV-seropositive. The conserved cysteine and the conserved F or W are not part of the CDR3 here. The size field is filled for only some rows; it gives once, few, many or a size class.

-	TRBJ1-1	TRBV5-1	ASSLERIYTEAF
-	TRBJ1-2	TRBV19	ASSSLRTGSGYT
-	TRBJ2-2	TRBV7-2	ASSSERGGTGELF
-	TRBJ2-1	TRBV9	ASSGASGTYNEQF
-	TRBJ2-5	TRBV11-2	ASSFRLTGGLQETQY
few	TRBJ2-7	TRBV28	ASSLDRGTGREQY
-	TRBJ2-2	TRBV29-1	SVVTGGSTGELF
-	TRBJ1-2	TRBV5-4	ASSLAGRGYT
-	TRBJ2-1	TRBV5-4	ASSPRGGDSYNEQF
few	TRBJ2-7	TRBV2	AGSGDSYEQY
-	TRBJ2-5	TRBV9	ASSVVGGQAETQY
-	TRBJ2-1	TRBV5-1	ASSLRSGGAYNEQF
-	TRBJ2-5	TRBV6-1	ASSSPGNPETQY
-	TRBJ1-2	TRBV5-4	ASSDGQPYGYT
-	TRBJ1-1	TRBV6-6	ASSTGTGWDTEAF
-	TRBJ2-3	TRBV2	ASSGSRGGRGITDTQY
-	TRBJ2-7	TRBV7-3	ASSPLGLADYEQY
-	TRBJ2-3	TRBV5-4	ASSLSAQGTDTQY
-	TRBJ2-1	TRBV15	ATSAQSRGAGGSNEQF
-	TRBJ1-1	TRBV2	ANQGTNTEAF
-	TRBJ1-5	TRBV7-8	ASSPTDRDQPQH
-	TRBJ1-4	TRBV7-8	ASREVATNEKLF
-	TRBJ2-6	TRBV5-1	ASSDRGSGGANVLT
-	TRBJ2-7	TRBV9	ASSVGQGVPYEQY
-	TRBJ1-5	TRBV30	AWGRDGNQPQH
-	TRBJ1-1	TRBV28	ASTLTGANTEAF
-	TRBJ1-2	TRBV27	ASSFGGLSNYGYT
few	TRBJ2-7	TRBV19	ASSVSGTGDGEQY
-	TRBJ1-1	TRBV4-1	ASSPGTCEAF
-	TRBJ1-4	TRBV27	ASSLSGDRYEKLF
-	TRBJ1-6	TRBV5-1	TSSPTGLLSPLH
-	TRBJ1-1	TRBV28	ASSYRRNTEAF
-	TRBJ2-2	TRBV18	ASSPRTGDTGELF
-	TRBJ2-7	TRBV2	ASRPGAYEQY
-	TRBJ1-5	TRBV6-5	ASSYSGQGSQPQH
-	TRBJ2-7	TRBV7-2	ASSSPYRDRGYEQY
few	TRBJ1-5	TRBV4-3	ASSQDAPRGRQPQH
once	-	TRBV29-1	SVEDLVRGHRGEQY
-	TRBJ2-7	TRBV6-6	ASSYRTGQRAYEQY
-	TRBJ2-1	TRBV7-6	ASSRLLGQGEEQF
-	TRBJ1-2	TRBV28	ASSSSGAPPNYGYT
-	TRBJ2-1	TRBV7-9	ASSSNRDEQF
-	TRBJ2-2	TRBV7-2	ASSLKSSFGELF
few	TRBJ1-5	TRBV19	ASSQGQFSNQPQH
-	TRBJ1-6	TRBV9	ASSVRTGLNSPLH
-	TRBJ1-4	TRBV5-5	ASSLSGTGGNEKLF
once	TRBJ2-3	TRBV27	ASKTSGGTDTQY
-	TRBJ2-3	TRBV12-5	ASGLWFSLSTDTQY